Below, 28 T cell receptor beta chains from the same sample are listed, as sequenced in a study of OX40 agonist ivuxolimab in advanced cancers. The library was built by means of the immunoSEQ multiplex PCR assay. TCRdb retrieved this table from immuneACCESS and kept in-frame rearrangements only. Not all clones are present; in checked studies, unresolved V genes account for under half, and no reason is known for the remainder. The table for this sample lists fewer than 80,000 clones; more than 70% of them were counted only once. The top ten constitute 0.45% to 0.65% of the sample. The input for sequencing was CD4+ or CD8+ T cells sorted from blood, taken in a trial of the OX40 agonist ivuxolimab. Receptor source: an adult with an advanced solid tumor such as melanoma, head and neck, liver or kidney cancer.

This chain connects TRBV25-1 to TRBJ1-2; TRBD1 is a possible D gene (5 bases). Germline V gene lookup returns CDR1 MGHDK and CDR2 SYGVNS. V was clipped by 6 bases and J by 0 bases, with 11 bases between them. The length of the CDR3 is 14 residues. In DNA form, the CDR3 reads TGTGCCAGCAGACAGGCGGGAGCTAACTATGGCTACACCTTC. Its translation is CASRQAGANYGYTF.

The V call is TRBV27, the J call TRBJ2-2; D possibly corresponds to TRBD1 (6 bases). Deletions cut 5 bases from V and 5 bases from J, with 15 bases between. In germline, CDR1 is MNHEY, CDR2 SMNVEV (reference sequence). The CDR3 is made up of 15 amino acids. The CDR3 loop is CASSMRDTYTGELFF. The CDR3 DNA sequence: TGTGCCAGCAGTATGAGGGACACCTATACCGGGGAGCTGTTTTTT.

The chain carries TRBV5-1 and TRBJ2-5; the match to TRBD2 covers 13 bases. The CDR3 contains 17 residues. Germline loops: CDR1 SGHRS, CDR2 YFSETQ. The V gene end was trimmed by 1 base and the J gene end by 4 bases; junction bases not matched to a gene: 7. The CDR3 region is CASSLTSGGAVGETQYF. The CDR3 coding sequence is TGCGCCAGCAGCTTGACTAGCGGGGGGGCGGTTGGAGAGACCCAGTACTTC.

The chain carries TRBV29-1 and TRBJ1-1; D is unresolved. This CDR3 contains 16 residues. Trimming shortened V by 5 bases and J by 1 base, and 20 bases separated the two germline ends. The germline gives CDR1 SQVTM, CDR2 ANQGSEA. DNA for the CDR3: TGCAGCGTTCAGAAGGACGTCGCAGGCCAGAACACTGAAGCTTTCTTT. Translated, it gives CSVQKDVAGQNTEAFF.

The chain carries TRBV6-1 and TRBJ1-1, with 8 bases matching TRBD1. CDR3 length equals 14 residues. CDR1 and CDR2 from the germline V gene are MNHNS and SASEGT. V lost 5 bases to trimming and J lost 1 base; unmatched junction nucleotides: 3. This CDR3 reads CASSPGQGNTEAFF. The CDR3 DNA sequence: TGTGCCAGCAGTCCCGGACAGGGGAACACTGAAGCTTTCTTT.

The chain combines TRBV5-1 with TRBJ2-1; D is ambiguous. V was shortened by 7 bases and J by 0 bases, with 8 bases between the two germline ends. The CDR3 length is 13 residues. Germline CDR1 and CDR2: SGHRS and YFSETQ. CDR3 sequence: CASSTPSYNEQFF. In DNA form, the CDR3 reads TGCGCCAGCTCGACTCCCTCCTACAATGAGCAGTTCTTC.

This clone was recorded only once. This rearrangement joins TRBV28 to TRBJ1-6, with 8 bases that match TRBD1. Looked up from germline, CDR1 is MDHEN and CDR2 is SYDVKM. After removal of 6 bases from V and 14 bases from J, the junction contained 6 bases not matched to a gene. The CDR3 loop spans 12 amino acids. The CDR3 DNA reads as TGTGCCAGCAGCCCCCCGACAGGGGCCCTCCACTTT. Protein product: CASSPPTGALHF. Looking up the rest from reference TRBV28 and TRBJ1-6 gives the full variable domain: DVKVTQSSRYLVKRTGEKVFLECVQDMDHENMFWYRQDPGLGLRLIYFSYDVKMKEKGDIPEGYSVSREKKERFSLILESASTNQTSMYLCASSPPTGALHFGNGTRLTVT.

The V call is TRBV6-5, the J call TRBJ1-1; TRBD1 is a possible D gene (5 bases). V was trimmed by 4 bases and J by 1 base, leaving 13 bases between them. This CDR3 comprises 15 residues. CDR1 and CDR2 (germline): MNHEY, SVGAGI. CDR3 sequence (DNA): TGTGCCAGCAGTTCCGACAGACCCAGGAACACTGAAGCTTTCTTT. Its protein product is CASSSDRPRNTEAFF.

The V and J genes are TRBV6-6 and TRBJ2-7, with a tentative D call TRBD1 (5 bases). Germline CDR1 MNHNY, CDR2 SVGAGI (reference sequence). CDR3 length equals 13 residues. With 6 bases removed from V and 4 bases from J, the gap between germline ends came to 13 bases. The CDR3 nucleotides read TGTGCCAGCAGCCCTCCCCCAGGGTACGAGCAGTACTTC. Translating it yields CASSPPPGYEQYF.

V is TRBV6-5 and J is TRBJ1-1; possibly TRBD1 for D (5 bases). The germline CDR1 and CDR2 sequences are MNHEY and SVGAGI. CDR3 size: 14 residues. Trimming removed 5 bases at V and 11 bases at J, with 21 bases between. The CDR3 sequence is CASSPGPTAPKAFF. In nucleotides, the CDR3 is TGTGCCAGCAGTCCCGGACCGACAGCCCCCAAGGCTTTCTTT.

V usage is TRBV7-8 and J usage is TRBJ2-7; the D call may be TRBD1 or TRBD2 (5 bases each). The ends were cut back, 5 bases at V and 0 bases at J, with 17 bases in the middle. Germline V CDR1 and CDR2: SGHVS, FQNEAQ. The CDR3 has 16 amino acids. CDR3 in DNA: TGTGCCAGCAGCCCCCTTGGGGGTCAGAGCTCCTACGAGCAGTACTTC. It specifies CASSPLGGQSSYEQYF. The full variable domain, its missing parts supplied by reference TRBV7-8 and TRBJ2-7, is GAGVSQSPRYKVAKRGQDVALRCDPISGHVSLFWYQQALGQGPEFLTYFQNEAQLDKSGLPSDRFFAERPEGSVSTLKIQRTQQEDSAVYLCASSPLGGQSSYEQYFGPGTRLTVT.

This clone has only one observation. The chain is built from TRBV30 and TRBJ1-6; 7 nucleotides match TRBD1. The CDR3 has 16 amino acids. Germline CDR1 reads GTSNPN; CDR2 reads SVGIG (reference sequence). V lost 5 bases to trimming and J lost 2 bases; unmatched junction nucleotides: 9. The CDR3 protein is CAWRDSAKTYNSPLHF. The CDR3 DNA reads as TGTGCCTGGCGGGACAGTGCCAAAACCTATAATTCACCCCTCCACTTT.

This clone came up once. The chain combines TRBV5-1 with TRBJ2-7; D gene uncertain. Deletions cut 1 base from V and 4 bases from J, with 12 bases between. Germline V gene sequence: CDR1 SGHRS, CDR2 YFSETQ. The CDR3 contains 14 residues. The CDR3 DNA reads as TGCGCCAGCAGCTTGTTAGCAGGACCTTACGAGCAGTACTTC. It codes for CASSLLAGPYEQYF.

The chain has TRBV4-1 and TRBJ1-5; a possible D gene is TRBD1 (6 bases). The CDR3 is 15 amino acids. V was clipped by 3 bases and J by 5 bases, with 14 bases between them. Germline CDR1 is MGHRA and CDR2 is YSYEKL. The CDR3 reads CASSHRWDIYQPQHF. CDR3 sequence (DNA): TGCGCCAGCAGCCACCGATGGGACATCTATCAGCCCCAGCATTTT.

The CDR3 is CASSEFPGQGTDTQYF. CDR3 bases: TGTGCCAGCAGCGAGTTTCCGGGACAGGGAACAGATACGCAGTATTTT. The chain joins TRBV5-4 to TRBJ2-3, with 9 positions matching TRBD1. This CDR3 has 16 amino acids. V lost 4 bases, J lost 3 bases, and 9 bases stayed unmatched. Germline V gene lookup returns CDR1 SGHNT and CDR2 YYREEE (reference sequence).

The CDR3 DNA is TGCGCCAGCAGCTTGAGAGGGGATACAGATACGCAGTATTTT. Translating gives CASSLRGDTDTQYF. The rearrangement links TRBV5-1 to TRBJ2-3; D may be TRBD1 or TRBD2 (5 bases each). The CDR3 loop spans 14 amino acids. V was pared by 1 base and J by 3 bases, with 9 bases between. The germline V gene has CDR1 SGHRS and CDR2 YFSETQ.

The V gene is TRBV5-1, the J gene TRBJ2-1; no reliable D call. This CDR3 is 13 amino acids long. Per the germline V gene, CDR1 is SGHRS and CDR2 is YFSETQ. V gave up 6 bases and J gave up 1 base, with 8 bases separating them. CDR3 sequence: CASKTDSYNEQFF. CDR3 nucleotides: TGCGCCAGCAAGACGGATTCCTACAATGAGCAGTTCTTC.

This clone was found once. The chain joins TRBV7-9 to TRBJ1-3, with D uncertain. V was trimmed by 5 bases and J by 8 bases, leaving 7 bases between them. Germline V gene sequence: CDR1 SEHNR, CDR2 FQNEAQ (reference sequence). The CDR3 spans 11 residues. The chain's CDR3 is CASSPVDTIYF. Written as DNA, the CDR3 is TGTGCCAGCAGCCCCGTGGACACCATATATTTT.

V usage is TRBV20-1 and J usage is TRBJ2-5; D is unresolved. The CDR3 is 11 residues long. Germline V gene data show CDR1 as DFQATT and CDR2 as SNEGSKA (reference sequence). Trimming stripped 3 bases from V and 7 bases from J, with 9 bases between. In DNA, the CDR3 is TGCAGTGCTAGCTATTCAGGGACCCAGTACTTC. It translates to CSASYSGTQYF.

The rearrangement links TRBV5-1 to TRBJ2-3; 7 bases fit TRBD2. CDR1 is SGHRS and CDR2 is YFSETQ in the germline V gene. V lost 3 bases to trimming and J lost 5 bases; unmatched junction nucleotides: 0. The CDR3 consists of 12 residues. The DNA for the CDR3 is TGCGCCAGCAGCTGGGGGGGAGATACGCAGTATTTT. Translation: CASSWGGDTQYF.

The chain has TRBV28 and TRBJ2-7, with a possible D match to TRBD2 (6 bases). The germline CDR1 and CDR2 sequences are MDHEN and SYDVKM. The CDR3 runs to 11 residues. V gave up 10 bases and J gave up 6 bases, with 13 bases separating them. The CDR3 bases are TGTGCCACCTGGGGGGTTACCGAGCAGTACTTC. This translates into CATWGVTEQYF.

This clone was recorded only once. V usage is TRBV11-3 and J usage is TRBJ1-1; weak D call: TRBD1 (6 bases). Germline-derived CDR1 and CDR2 are SGHNT and YENEEA. The CDR3 extends over 14 amino acids. V was pared by 4 bases and J by 0 bases, with 9 bases between. The CDR3 coding sequence is TGTGCCAGCAGCTCCAGGGGTATGAACACTGAAGCTTTCTTT. It is translated as CASSSRGMNTEAFF.

There are a few counts of this clone. The gene calls are TRBV10-3 and TRBJ1-3, with unresolved D. V lost 2 bases and J lost 0, with 8 bases in between. Germline CDR1 ENHRY, CDR2 SYGVKD. CDR3 size: 15 residues. The CDR3 loop reads CAISEDLASGNTIYF. The CDR3 DNA reads TGTGCCATCAGTGAGGACCTAGCCTCTGGAAACACCATATATTTT.

This chain uses TRBV29-1 with TRBJ2-3, with 11 nucleotides matching TRBD2. Germline trimming cut 7 bases from V and 5 bases from J; bases unmatched to any gene: 20. Germline V gene data show CDR1 as SQVTM and CDR2 as ANQGSEA. The CDR3 is 18 amino acids. The CDR3 reads CSAWTGTELAGEKDTQYF. CDR3 in DNA: TGCAGCGCTTGGACAGGGACAGAACTAGCGGGGGAAAAAGATACGCAGTATTTT.

The chain employs TRBV7-9 and TRBJ1-3; D gene uncertain. Trimming pared 5 bases from V and 1 base from J, leaving 21 bases between. The CDR3 totals 18 residues. Germline CDR1 reads SEHNR; CDR2 reads FQNEAQ (reference sequence). The CDR3 sequence: CASSKPDVDRLSGNTIYF. CDR3 nucleotides: TGTGCCAGCAGCAAACCCGATGTGGACCGACTATCTGGAAACACCATATATTTT. Together with reference TRBV7-9 and TRBJ1-3, the CDR3 gives the full variable domain: DTGVSQNPRHKITKRGQNVTFRCDPISEHNRLYWYRQTLGQGPEFLTYFQNEAQLEKSRLLSDRFSAERPKGSFSTLEIQRTEQGDSAMYLCASSKPDVDRLSGNTIYFGEGSWLTVV.

The chain has TRBV5-1 and TRBJ2-5; D possibly matches TRBD1 or TRBD2 (6 bases each). With 4 bases removed from V and 2 bases from J, the gap between germline ends came to 18 bases. Germline CDR1 and CDR2: SGHRS and YFSETQ. The CDR3 runs to 16 residues. The CDR3 sequence is CASSPGASRPQETQYF. Written as DNA, the CDR3 is TGCGCCAGCAGCCCGGGGGCTAGCAGACCTCAAGAGACCCAGTACTTC.

V is TRBV4-1 and J is TRBJ1-1, with a tentative D call TRBD1 (5 bases). V shed 7 bases and J shed 4 bases, with 13 bases lying between them. The CDR3 contains 13 residues. In germline, CDR1 is MGHRA, CDR2 YSYEKL. The CDR3 DNA follows: TGCGCCAGCAAGCCGGGTGGGGGCACTGAAGCTTTCTTT. This gives the protein CASKPGGGTEAFF.

The chain has TRBV5-1 and TRBJ1-6; 7 bases map to TRBD1. The CDR3 is 15 residues long. V was pared by 0 bases and J by 7 bases, with 4 bases of the junction left unmatched. CDR1 and CDR2 from the germline V gene are SGHRS and YFSETQ. CDR3 in DNA: TGCGCCAGCAGCTTGGAAGCAGGGGGAAATTCACCCCTCCACTTT. This codes for CASSLEAGGNSPLHF.